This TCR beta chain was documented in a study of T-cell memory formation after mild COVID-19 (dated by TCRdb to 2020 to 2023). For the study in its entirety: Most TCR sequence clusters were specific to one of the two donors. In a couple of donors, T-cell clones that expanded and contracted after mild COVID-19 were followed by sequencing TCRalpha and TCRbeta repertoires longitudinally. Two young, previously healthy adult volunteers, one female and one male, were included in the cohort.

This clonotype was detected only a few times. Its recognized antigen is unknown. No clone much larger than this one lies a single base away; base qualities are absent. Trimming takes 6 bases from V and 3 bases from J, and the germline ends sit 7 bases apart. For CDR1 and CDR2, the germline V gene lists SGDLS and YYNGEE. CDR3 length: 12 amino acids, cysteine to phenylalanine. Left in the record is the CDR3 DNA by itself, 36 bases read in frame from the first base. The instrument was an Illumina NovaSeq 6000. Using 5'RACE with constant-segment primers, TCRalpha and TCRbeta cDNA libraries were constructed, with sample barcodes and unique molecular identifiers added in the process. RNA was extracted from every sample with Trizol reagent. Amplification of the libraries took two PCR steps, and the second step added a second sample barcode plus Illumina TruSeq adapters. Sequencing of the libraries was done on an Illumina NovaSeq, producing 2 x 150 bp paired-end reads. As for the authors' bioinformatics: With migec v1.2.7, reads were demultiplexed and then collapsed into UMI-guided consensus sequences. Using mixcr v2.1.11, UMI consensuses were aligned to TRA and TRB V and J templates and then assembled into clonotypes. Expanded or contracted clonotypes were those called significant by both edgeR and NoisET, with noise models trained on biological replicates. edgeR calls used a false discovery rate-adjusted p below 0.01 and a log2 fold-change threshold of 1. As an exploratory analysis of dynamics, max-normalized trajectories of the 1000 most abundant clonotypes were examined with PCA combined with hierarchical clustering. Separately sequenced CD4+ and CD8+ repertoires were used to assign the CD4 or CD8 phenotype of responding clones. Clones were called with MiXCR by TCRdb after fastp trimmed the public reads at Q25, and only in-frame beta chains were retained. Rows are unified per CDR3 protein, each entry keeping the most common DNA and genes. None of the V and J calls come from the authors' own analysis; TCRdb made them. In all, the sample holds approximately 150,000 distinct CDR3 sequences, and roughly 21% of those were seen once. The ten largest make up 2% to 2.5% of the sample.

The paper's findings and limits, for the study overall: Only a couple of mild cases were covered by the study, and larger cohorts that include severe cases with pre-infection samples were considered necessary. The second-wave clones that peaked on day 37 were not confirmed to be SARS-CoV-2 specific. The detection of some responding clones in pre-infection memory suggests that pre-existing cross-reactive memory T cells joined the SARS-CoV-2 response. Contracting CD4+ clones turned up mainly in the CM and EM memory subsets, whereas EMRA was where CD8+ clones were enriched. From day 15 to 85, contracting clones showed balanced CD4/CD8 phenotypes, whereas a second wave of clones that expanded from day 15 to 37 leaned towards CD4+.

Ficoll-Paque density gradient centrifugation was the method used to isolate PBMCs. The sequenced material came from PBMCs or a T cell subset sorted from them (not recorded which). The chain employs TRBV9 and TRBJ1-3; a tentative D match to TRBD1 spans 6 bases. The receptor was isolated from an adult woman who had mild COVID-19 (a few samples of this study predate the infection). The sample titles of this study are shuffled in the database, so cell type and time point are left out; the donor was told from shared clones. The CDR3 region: CASKGVGNTIYF. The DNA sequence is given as TGTGCCAGCAAGGGGGTTGGAAACACCATATATTTT.